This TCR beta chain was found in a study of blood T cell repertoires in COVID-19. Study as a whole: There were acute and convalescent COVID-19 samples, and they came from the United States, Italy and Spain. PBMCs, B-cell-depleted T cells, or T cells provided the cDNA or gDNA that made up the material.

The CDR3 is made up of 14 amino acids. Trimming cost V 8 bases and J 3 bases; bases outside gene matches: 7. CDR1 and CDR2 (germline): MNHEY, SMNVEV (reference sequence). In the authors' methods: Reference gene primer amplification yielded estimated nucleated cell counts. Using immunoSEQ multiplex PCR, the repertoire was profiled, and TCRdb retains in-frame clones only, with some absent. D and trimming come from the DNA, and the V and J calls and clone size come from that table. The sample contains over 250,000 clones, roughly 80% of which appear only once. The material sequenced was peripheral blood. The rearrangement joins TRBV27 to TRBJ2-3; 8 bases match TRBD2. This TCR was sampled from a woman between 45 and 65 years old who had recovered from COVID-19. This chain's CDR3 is CASGWGLDTDTQYF. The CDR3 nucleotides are TGTGCCAGCGGGTGGGGACTAGATACAGATACGCAGTATTTT.